This T cell receptor (beta chain) appears in the sequencing data of a study of T cell repertoires in cytomegalovirus infection. Study overall: Use of recently identified HLA-C-restricted and well-studied HLA-B-restricted CMV epitopes was part of the study. TCR beta signatures that were public indicated CMV infection and matching HLA type. Study results and caveats: Clonotype analysis showed dominance of the ex vivo response by HLA-C-restricted CMV-specific TCR beta clonotypes.

The CDR3 spans 12 residues. The V gene lost 6 bases and the J gene lost 4 bases, with 8 bases spanning the gap. Germline loops: CDR1 SGHVS, CDR2 FQNEAQ. TCRdb passed the reads through MiXCR, listing each CDR3 protein once. The sample includes fewer than 850,000 distinct CDR3 sequences, just under 30% of them seen just once. This clonotype was seen many times. No antigen is known for it. This clonotype was obtained from a human donor in good health (CMV status not recorded). Some clones in this sample may be carry-over from other donors' samples. The V gene is TRBV7-8, the J gene TRBJ2-3; D not resolved. This material consisted of cultured CD8+ T cells from PBMCs, taken from culture after CMV antigen stimulation. CDR3 sequence: CASSPFPDTQYF. DNA for the CDR3: TGTGCCAGCAGTCCGTTTCCAGATACGCAGTATTTT.